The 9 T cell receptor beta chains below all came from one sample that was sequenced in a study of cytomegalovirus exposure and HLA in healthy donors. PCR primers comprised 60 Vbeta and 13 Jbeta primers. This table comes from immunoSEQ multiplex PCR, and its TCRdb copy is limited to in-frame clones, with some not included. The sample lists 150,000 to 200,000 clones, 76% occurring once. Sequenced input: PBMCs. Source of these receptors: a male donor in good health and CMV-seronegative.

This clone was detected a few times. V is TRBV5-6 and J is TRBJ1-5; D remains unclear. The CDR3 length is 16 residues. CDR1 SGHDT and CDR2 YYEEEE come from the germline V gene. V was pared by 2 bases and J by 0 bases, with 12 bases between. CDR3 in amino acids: CASSFYEDYSNQPQHF. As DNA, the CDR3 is TGTGCCAGCAGCTTCTATGAAGACTATAGCAATCAGCCCCAGCATTTT. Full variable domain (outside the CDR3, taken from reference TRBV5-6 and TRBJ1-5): DAGVTQSPTHLIKTRGQQVTLRCSPKSGHDTVSWYQQALGQGPQFIFQYYEEEERQRGNFPDRFSGHQFPNYSSELNVNALLLGDSALYLCASSFYEDYSNQPQHFGDGTRLSIL.

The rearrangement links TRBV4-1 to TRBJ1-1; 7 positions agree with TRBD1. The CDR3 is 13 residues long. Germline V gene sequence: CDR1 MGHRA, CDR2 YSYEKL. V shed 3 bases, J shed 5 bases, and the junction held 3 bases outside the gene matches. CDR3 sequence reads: CASSHDRETEAFF. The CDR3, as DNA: TGCGCCAGCAGCCATGACAGGGAGACTGAAGCTTTCTTT.

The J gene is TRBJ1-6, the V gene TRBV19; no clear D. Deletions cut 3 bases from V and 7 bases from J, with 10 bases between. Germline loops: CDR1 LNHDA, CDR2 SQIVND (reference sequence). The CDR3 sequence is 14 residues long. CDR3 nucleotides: TGTGCCAGTAGTATGACGGGTACCAATTCACCCCTCCACTTT. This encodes CASSMTGTNSPLHF. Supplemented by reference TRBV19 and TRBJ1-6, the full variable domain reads DGGITQSPKYLFRKEGQNVTLSCEQNLNHDAMYWYRQDPGQGLRLIYYSQIVNDFQKGDIAEGYSVSREKKESFPLTVTSAQKNPTAFYLCASSMTGTNSPLHFGNGTRLTVT.

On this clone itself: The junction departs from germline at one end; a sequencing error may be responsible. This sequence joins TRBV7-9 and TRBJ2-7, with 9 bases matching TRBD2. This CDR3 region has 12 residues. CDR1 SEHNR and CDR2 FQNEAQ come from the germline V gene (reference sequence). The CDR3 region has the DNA TGTTCCAGCAGATGGACTAGCGCCGAGCAGTACTTC. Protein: CSSRWTSAEQYF.

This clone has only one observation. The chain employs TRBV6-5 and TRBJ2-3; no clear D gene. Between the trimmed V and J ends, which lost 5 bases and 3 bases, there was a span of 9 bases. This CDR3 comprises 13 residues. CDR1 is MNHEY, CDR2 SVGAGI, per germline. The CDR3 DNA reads TGTGCCAGCAGTCCCCCCGGGACAGATACGCAGTATTTT. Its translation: CASSPPGTDTQYF.

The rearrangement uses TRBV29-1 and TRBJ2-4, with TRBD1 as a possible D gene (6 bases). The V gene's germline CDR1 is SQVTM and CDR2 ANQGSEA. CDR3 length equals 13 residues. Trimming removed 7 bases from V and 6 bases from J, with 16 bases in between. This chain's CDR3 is CSACTTGRNIQYF. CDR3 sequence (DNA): TGCAGCGCCTGCACTACAGGGAGAAACATTCAGTACTTC. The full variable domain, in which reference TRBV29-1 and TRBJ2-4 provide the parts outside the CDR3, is SAVISQKPSRDICQRGTSLTIQCQVDSQVTMMFWYRQQPGQSLTLIATANQGSEATYESGFVIDKFPISRPNLTFSTLTVSNMSPEDSSIYLCSACTTGRNIQYFGAGTRLSVL.

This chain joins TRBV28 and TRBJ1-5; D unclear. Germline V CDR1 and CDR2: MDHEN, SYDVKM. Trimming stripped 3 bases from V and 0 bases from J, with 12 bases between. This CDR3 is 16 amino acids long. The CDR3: CASSLGYRYSNQPQHF. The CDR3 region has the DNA TGTGCCAGCAGTTTGGGCTACCGTTATAGCAATCAGCCCCAGCATTTT.

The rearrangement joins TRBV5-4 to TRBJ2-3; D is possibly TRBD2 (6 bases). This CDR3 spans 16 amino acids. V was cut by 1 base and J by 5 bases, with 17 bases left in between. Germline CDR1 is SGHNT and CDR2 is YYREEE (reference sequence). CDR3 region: CASSLSGLPRKDTQYF. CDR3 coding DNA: TGTGCCAGCAGCTTGTCAGGACTACCGCGGAAAGATACGCAGTATTTT.

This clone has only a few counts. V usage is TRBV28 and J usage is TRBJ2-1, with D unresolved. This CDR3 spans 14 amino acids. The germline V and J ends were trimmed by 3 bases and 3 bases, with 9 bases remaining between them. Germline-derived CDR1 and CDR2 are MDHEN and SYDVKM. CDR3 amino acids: CASSFRTVYNEQFF. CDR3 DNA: TGTGCCAGCAGTTTCAGAACCGTCTACAATGAGCAGTTCTTC.